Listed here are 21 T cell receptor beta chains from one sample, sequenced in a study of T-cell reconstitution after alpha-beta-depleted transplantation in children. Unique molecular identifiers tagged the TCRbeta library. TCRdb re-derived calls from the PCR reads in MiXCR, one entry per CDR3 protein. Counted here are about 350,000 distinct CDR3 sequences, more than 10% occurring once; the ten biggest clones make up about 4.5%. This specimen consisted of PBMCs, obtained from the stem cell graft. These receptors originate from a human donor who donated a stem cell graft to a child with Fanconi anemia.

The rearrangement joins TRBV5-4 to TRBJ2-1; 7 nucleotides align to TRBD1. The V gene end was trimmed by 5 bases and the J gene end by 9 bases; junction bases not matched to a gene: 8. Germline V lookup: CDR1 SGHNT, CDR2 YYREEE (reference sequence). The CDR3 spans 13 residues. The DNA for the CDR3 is TGTGCCAGCAGTTATGACAGGGCCCCTGAGCAGTTCTTC. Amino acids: CASSYDRAPEQFF. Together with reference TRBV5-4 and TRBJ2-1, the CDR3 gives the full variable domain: ETGVTQSPTHLIKTRGQQVTLRCSSQSGHNTVSWYQQALGQGPQFIFQYYREEENGRGNFPPRFSGLQFPNYSSELNVNALELDDSALYLCASSYDRAPEQFFGPGTRLTVL.

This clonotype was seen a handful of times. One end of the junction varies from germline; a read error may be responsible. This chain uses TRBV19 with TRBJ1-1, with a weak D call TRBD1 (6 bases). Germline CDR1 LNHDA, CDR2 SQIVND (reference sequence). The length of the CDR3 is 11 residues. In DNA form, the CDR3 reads TGTGCCAGTAGGGGTTGGGACAACCCTATCTTT. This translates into CASRGWDNPIF.

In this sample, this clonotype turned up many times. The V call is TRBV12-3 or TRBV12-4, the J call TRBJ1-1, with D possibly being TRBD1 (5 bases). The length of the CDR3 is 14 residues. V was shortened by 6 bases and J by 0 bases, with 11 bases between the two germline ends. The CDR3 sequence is CASRPDNLNTEAFF. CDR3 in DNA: TGTGCCAGCAGGCCGGACAACTTGAACACTGAAGCTTTCTTT.

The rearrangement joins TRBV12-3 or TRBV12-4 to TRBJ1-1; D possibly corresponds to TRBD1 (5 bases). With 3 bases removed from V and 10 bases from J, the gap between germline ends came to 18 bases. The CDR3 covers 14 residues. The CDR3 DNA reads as TGTGCCAGCAGTTTCCAGGGAGGTTCCGACCGAGCTTTCTTT. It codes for CASSFQGGSDRAFF.

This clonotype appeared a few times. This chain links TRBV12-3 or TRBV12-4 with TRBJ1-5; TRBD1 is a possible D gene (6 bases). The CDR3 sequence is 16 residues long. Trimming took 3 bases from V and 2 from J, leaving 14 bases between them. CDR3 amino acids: CASSFNGNRGNQPQHF. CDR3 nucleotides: TGTGCCAGCAGTTTCAACGGCAACAGGGGCAATCAGCCCCAGCATTTT.

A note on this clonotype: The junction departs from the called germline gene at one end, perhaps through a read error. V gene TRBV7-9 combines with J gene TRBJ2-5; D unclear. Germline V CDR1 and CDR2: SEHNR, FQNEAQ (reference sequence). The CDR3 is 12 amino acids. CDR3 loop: CASTLDSETQYF. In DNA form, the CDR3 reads TGTGCCAGCACCTTAGACTCGGAGACCCAGTACTTC.

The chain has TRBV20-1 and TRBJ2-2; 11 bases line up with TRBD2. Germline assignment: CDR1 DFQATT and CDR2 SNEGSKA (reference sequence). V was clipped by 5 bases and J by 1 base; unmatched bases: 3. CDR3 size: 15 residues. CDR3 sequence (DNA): TGCAGTGCTGGACTAGCGGGCTTGAACACCGGGGAGCTGTTTTTT. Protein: CSAGLAGLNTGELFF.

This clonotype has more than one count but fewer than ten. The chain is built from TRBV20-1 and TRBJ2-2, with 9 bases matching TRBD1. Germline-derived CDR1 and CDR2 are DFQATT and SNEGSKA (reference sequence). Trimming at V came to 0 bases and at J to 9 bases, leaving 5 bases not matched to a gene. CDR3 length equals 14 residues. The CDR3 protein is CSAREQGAIRELFF. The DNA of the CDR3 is TGCAGTGCTAGAGAACAGGGGGCAATTCGGGAGCTGTTTTTT.

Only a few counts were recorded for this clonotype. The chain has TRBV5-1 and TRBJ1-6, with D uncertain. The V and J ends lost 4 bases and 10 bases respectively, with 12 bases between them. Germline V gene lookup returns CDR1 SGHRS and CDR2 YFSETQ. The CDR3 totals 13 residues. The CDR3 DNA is TGCGCCAGCAGCCTGGCTGGGAACTCACCCCTCCACTTT. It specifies CASSLAGNSPLHF.

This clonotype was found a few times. The CDR3 DNA follows: TGTGCCAGCAGTGCGGGGAGAAGCTCCTATAATTCACCCCTCCACTTT. Encoded protein: CASSAGRSSYNSPLHF. This chain joins TRBV25-1 and TRBJ1-6, with no clear D. Germline V gene data show CDR1 as MGHDK and CDR2 as SYGVNS. V lost 4 bases and J lost 0, with 10 bases in between. This CDR3 has 16 amino acids.

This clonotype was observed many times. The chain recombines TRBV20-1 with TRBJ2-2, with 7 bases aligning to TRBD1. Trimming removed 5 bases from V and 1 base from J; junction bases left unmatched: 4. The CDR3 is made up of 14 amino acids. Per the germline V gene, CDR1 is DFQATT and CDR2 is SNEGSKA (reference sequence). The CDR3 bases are TGCAGTGCTCCTCGGACAGGGAACACCGGGGAGCTGTTTTTT. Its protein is CSAPRTGNTGELFF.

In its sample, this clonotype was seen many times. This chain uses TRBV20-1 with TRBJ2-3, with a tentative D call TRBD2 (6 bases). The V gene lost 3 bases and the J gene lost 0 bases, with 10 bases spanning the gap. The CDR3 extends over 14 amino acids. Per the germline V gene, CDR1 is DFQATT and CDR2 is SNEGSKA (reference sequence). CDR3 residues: CSASIAASTDTQYF. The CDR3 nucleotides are TGCAGTGCTAGTATAGCGGCTAGCACAGATACGCAGTATTTT.

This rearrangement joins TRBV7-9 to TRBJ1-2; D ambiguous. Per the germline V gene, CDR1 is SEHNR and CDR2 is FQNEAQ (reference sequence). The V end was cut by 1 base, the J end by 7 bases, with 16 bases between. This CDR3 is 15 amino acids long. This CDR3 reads CASSLGKAGFGGYTF. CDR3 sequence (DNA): TGTGCCAGCAGCTTAGGAAAAGCAGGATTCGGTGGCTACACCTTC. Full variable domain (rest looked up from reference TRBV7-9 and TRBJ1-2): DTGVSQNPRHKITKRGQNVTFRCDPISEHNRLYWYRQTLGQGPEFLTYFQNEAQLEKSRLLSDRFSAERPKGSFSTLEIQRTEQGDSAMYLCASSLGKAGFGGYTFGSGTRLTVV.

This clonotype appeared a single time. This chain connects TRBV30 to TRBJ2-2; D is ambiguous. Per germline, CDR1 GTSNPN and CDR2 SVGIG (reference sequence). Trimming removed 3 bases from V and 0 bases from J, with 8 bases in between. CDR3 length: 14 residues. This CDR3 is CAWRKAANTGELFF. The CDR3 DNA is TGTGCCTGGAGAAAAGCAGCGAACACCGGGGAGCTGTTTTTT. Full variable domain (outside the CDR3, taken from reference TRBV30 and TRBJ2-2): SQTIHQWPATLVQPVGSPLSLECTVEGTSNPNLYWYRQAAGRGLQLLFYSVGIGQISSEVPQNLSASRPQDRQFILSSKKLLLSDSGFYLCAWRKAANTGELFFGEGSRLTVL.

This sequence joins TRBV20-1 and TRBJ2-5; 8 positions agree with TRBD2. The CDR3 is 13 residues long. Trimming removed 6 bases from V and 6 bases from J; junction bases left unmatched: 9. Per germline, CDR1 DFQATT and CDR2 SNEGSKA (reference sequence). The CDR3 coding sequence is TGCAGTGCGCGGGGGGAAGGGTATCAGACCCAGTACTTC. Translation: CSARGEGYQTQYF.

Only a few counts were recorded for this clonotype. Here the CDR3 reads CAISDISPISSYNEQFF. CDR3 sequence (DNA): TGTGCCATCAGTGATATTTCGCCGATAAGCTCCTACAATGAGCAGTTCTTC. This chain connects TRBV10-3 to TRBJ2-1; the D is unclear. The CDR3 runs to 17 residues. In germline, CDR1 is ENHRY, CDR2 SYGVKD. V was trimmed by 3 bases and J by 0 bases, leaving 15 bases between them.

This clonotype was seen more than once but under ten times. The CDR3 DNA sequence: TGTGCCAGCAGCTTGGGGGGTAGTCAGCCCCAGCATTTT. It codes for CASSLGGSQPQHF. This chain links TRBV5-6 with TRBJ1-5; D gene uncertain. Germline loops: CDR1 SGHDT, CDR2 YYEEEE. The CDR3 totals 13 residues. Trimming shortened V by 0 bases and J by 6 bases, and 7 bases separated the two germline ends.

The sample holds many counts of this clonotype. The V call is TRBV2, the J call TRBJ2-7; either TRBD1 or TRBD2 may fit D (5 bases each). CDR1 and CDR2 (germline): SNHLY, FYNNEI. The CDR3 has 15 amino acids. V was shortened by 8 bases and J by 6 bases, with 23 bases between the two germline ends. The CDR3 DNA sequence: TGTGCCAGCTCTAAGCTAGTGACAGAGGGAGTCGAGCAGTACTTC. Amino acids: CASSKLVTEGVEQYF. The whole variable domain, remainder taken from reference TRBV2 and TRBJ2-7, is EPEVTQTPSHQVTQMGQEVILRCVPISNHLYFYWYRQILGQKVEFLVSFYNNEISEKSEIFDDQFSVERPDGSNFTLKIRSTKLEDSAMYFCASSKLVTEGVEQYFGPGTRLTVT.

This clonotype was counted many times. The DNA of the CDR3 is TGTGCCAGCAGCTTAGCGCTGTCGGGCATGAACACTGAAGCTTTCTTT. Its protein product is CASSLALSGMNTEAFF. This chain connects TRBV7-9 to TRBJ1-1; D is uncertain. V dropped 0 bases and J dropped 0 bases, with 11 bases sitting between them. Germline loops: CDR1 SEHNR, CDR2 FQNEAQ (reference sequence). The CDR3 extends over 16 amino acids.

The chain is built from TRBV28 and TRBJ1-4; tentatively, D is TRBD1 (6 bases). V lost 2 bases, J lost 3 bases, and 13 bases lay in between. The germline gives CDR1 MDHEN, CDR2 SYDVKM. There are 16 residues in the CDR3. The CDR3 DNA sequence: TGTGCCAGCAGTTTACCCCAGGGGCGTGCTAATGAAAAACTGTTTTTT. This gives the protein CASSLPQGRANEKLFF. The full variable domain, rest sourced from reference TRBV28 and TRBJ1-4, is DVKVTQSSRYLVKRTGEKVFLECVQDMDHENMFWYRQDPGLGLRLIYFSYDVKMKEKGDIPEGYSVSREKKERFSLILESASTNQTSMYLCASSLPQGRANEKLFFGSGTQLSVL.

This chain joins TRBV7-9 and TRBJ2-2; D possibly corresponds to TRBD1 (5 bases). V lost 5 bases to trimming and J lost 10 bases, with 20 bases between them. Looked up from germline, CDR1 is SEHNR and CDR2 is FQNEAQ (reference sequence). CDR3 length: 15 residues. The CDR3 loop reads CASSPVRGILAELFF. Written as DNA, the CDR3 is TGTGCCAGCAGCCCCGTAAGGGGAATACTGGCGGAGCTGTTTTTT.